The sequence of this T cell receptor (beta chain) was determined in a study of blood T cell repertoires in COVID-19. About the study: From the United States, Italy and Spain came samples of acute and convalescent COVID-19.

TCRdb's table, derived via immunoSEQ multiplex PCR, lists solely in-frame clones and lacks some. Here the sample spans 200,000 to 300,000 clones, 75% to 90% being singletons. The CDR3 is 15 amino acids. Trimming shortened V by 1 base and J by 0 bases, and 9 bases separated the two germline ends. The germline V gene encodes CDR1 SGHVS and CDR2 FNYEAQ. The TCR was taken from a middle-aged woman with acute or convalescent COVID-19. Sequenced material: peripheral blood. V gene TRBV7-6 combines with J gene TRBJ1-1, with D unclear. CDR3 in amino acids: CASSLVPGMNTEAFF. CDR3 DNA sequence: TGTGCCAGCAGCTTAGTTCCGGGAATGAACACTGAAGCTTTCTTT.